The TCR beta chain described here comes from a study of blood T cell repertoires in COVID-19. Looking at the study overall: Both acute and convalescent COVID-19 samples were obtained from the United States, Italy and Spain. Sample material is recorded as cDNA or gDNA derived from T cells, B-cell-depleted T cells, or PBMCs.

Trimming shortened V by 5 bases and J by 0 bases, and 13 bases separated the two germline ends. Germline values: CDR1 SQVTM, CDR2 ANQGSEA. The CDR3 sequence is 14 residues long. How the authors handled the data: Researchers report that nucleated cell counts were estimated from reference gene primer amplification. The protocol was immunoSEQ multiplex PCR, while the TCRdb copy is restricted to in-frame clones and leaves out a portion. The V and J calls and clone size come from that table; D and trimming were worked out from the DNA. This table has fewer than 150,000 clones, just under 90% appearing once.

Sequenced sample: peripheral blood. The receptor comes from a woman aged 40-49 years with acute or convalescent COVID-19. V is TRBV29-1 and J is TRBJ1-2; D not certain. The CDR3 spells CSVSSIDTNYGYTF. The CDR3 DNA is TGCAGCGTTTCCAGTATTGACACTAACTATGGCTACACCTTC.